These T cell receptor beta chains were read from a single sample in a study of T cell changes during pregnancy in multiple sclerosis. Sequenced by immunoSEQ multiplex PCR; TCRdb stores in-frame clones only, minus some. The table has 100,000 to 110,000 clones, 92% seen once. Sequenced material: peripheral blood, taken after pregnancy. These receptors all come from a female donor with multiple sclerosis, enrolled in a pregnancy study. Each CDR3 is given with its conserved first and last residue. D genes are given only for firm matches. Not every row has a clone size; where given, it reads once, few, many or a size class.

cdr3_aa: CASSLAGTGELFF; cdr3_nt: TGTGCCAGCTCACTAGCGGGGACCGGGGAGCTGTTTTTT; j_call: TRBJ2-2; d_call: TRBD2; v_call: TRBV18; clone_size: -
cdr3_aa: CASRIVGEGTEAFF; cdr3_nt: TGTGCCAGCAGGATCGTGGGGGAGGGCACTGAAGCTTTCTTT; j_call: TRBJ1-1; d_call: -; v_call: TRBV2; clone_size: -
cdr3_aa: CASSLQGNSYNEQFF; cdr3_nt: TGTGCCAGCAGCTTACAGGGAAACTCCTACAATGAGCAGTTCTTC; j_call: TRBJ2-1; d_call: -; v_call: TRBV7-6; clone_size: -
cdr3_aa: CASSQVTRGFYGYTF; cdr3_nt: TGTGCCAGCAGCCAAGTGACCCGAGGGTTCTATGGCTACACCTTC; j_call: TRBJ1-2; d_call: -; v_call: TRBV16; clone_size: -
cdr3_aa: CASGMGQDYGYTF; cdr3_nt: TGTGCTAGTGGTATGGGACAGGACTATGGCTACACCTTC; j_call: TRBJ1-2; d_call: TRBD1; v_call: TRBV12-5; clone_size: -
cdr3_aa: CASSLAPNYEQYF; cdr3_nt: TGCGCCAGCAGCTTGGCCCCCAACTACGAGCAGTACTTC; j_call: TRBJ2-7; d_call: -; v_call: TRBV5-1; clone_size: -
cdr3_aa: CASSSGNTEAFF; cdr3_nt: TGTGCCAGCAGCTCCGGGAACACTGAAGCTTTCTTT; j_call: TRBJ1-1; d_call: -; v_call: TRBV11-3; clone_size: -
cdr3_aa: CASSEEGQGTEAFF; cdr3_nt: TGTGCCAGCAGTGAAGAGGGACAGGGGACTGAAGCTTTCTTT; j_call: TRBJ1-1; d_call: TRBD1; v_call: TRBV2; clone_size: -
cdr3_aa: CASSLEVGLSYEQYF; cdr3_nt: TGTGCCAGCAGCTTGGAGGTGGGACTTTCCTACGAGCAGTACTTC; j_call: TRBJ2-7; d_call: -; v_call: TRBV5-4; clone_size: -
cdr3_aa: CASSLSTTSGQREQYF; cdr3_nt: TGTGCCAGCAGTTTATCAACGACTAGCGGCCAGAGGGAGCAGTACTTC; j_call: TRBJ2-7; d_call: TRBD2; v_call: TRBV28; clone_size: -
cdr3_aa: CASSQDMVPPGLAANTGELFF; cdr3_nt: TGCGCCAGCAGCCAAGACATGGTTCCCCCGGGACTAGCGGCGAACACCGGGGAGCTGTTTTTT; j_call: TRBJ2-2; d_call: TRBD2; v_call: TRBV4-3; clone_size: once
cdr3_aa: CAIKGDRLENTEAFF; cdr3_nt: TGTGCCATCAAGGGGGACAGGCTAGAGAACACTGAAGCTTTCTTT; j_call: TRBJ1-1; d_call: TRBD1; v_call: TRBV10-3; clone_size: -
cdr3_aa: CASSLGTSGFYEQYF; cdr3_nt: TGTGCCAGCAGCTTGGGGACTAGCGGGTTCTACGAGCAGTACTTC; j_call: TRBJ2-7; d_call: TRBD2; v_call: TRBV5-4; clone_size: -
cdr3_aa: CASTKVGTGVEQYF; cdr3_nt: TGTGCCAGCACCAAAGTGGGGACAGGGGTTGAGCAGTACTTC; j_call: TRBJ2-7; d_call: TRBD1; v_call: TRBV27; clone_size: once